This T cell receptor (beta chain) was recovered during a study of long-term antiretroviral therapy in people with HIV. Study observations and caveats: Investigators report no available data on ART adherence, viral resistance or therapy changes.

As to this clone: The antigen remains unidentified.

Runs used v3.0 of the immunoSEQ assay and were done at survey level. Repertoires were generated with immunoSEQ multiplex PCR, while TCRdb's copy carries only in-frame clones and drops some. The table has about 50,000 clones, around 80% seen once; the top ten hold 2.5% to 3.5%. Each HIV-infected participant was given treatment in the United States. V was pared by 3 bases and J by 0 bases, with 13 bases between. The CDR3 covers 15 residues. Germline V lookup: CDR1 SGDLS, CDR2 YYNGEE. V gene TRBV9 combines with J gene TRBJ2-7, with D tentatively TRBD2 (6 bases). The sequences come from unsorted PBMCs, collected 0.8 years after starting antiretroviral therapy. The receptor was isolated from a woman between 18 and 30 years old with HIV. This CDR3 is CASSAVGGISYEQYF. The CDR3 region has the DNA TGTGCCAGCAGCGCGGTGGGGGGTATCTCCTACGAGCAGTACTTC.